A single sample gave rise to the 20 T cell receptor beta chains below, sequenced in a study of T-cell memory formation after mild COVID-19. From the 5' RACE reads, TCRdb called clonotypes with MiXCR, one entry per CDR3 protein. The table has about 350,000 distinct CDR3 sequences, roughly 15% seen once. The sequenced sample consisted of PBMCs or a T cell subset sorted from them (not recorded which). These receptors were collected from a young man who had mild COVID-19 (a few samples of this study predate the infection). Cell type and time point are not known.

The chain carries TRBV5-6 and TRBJ2-1; unclear D gene. In germline, CDR1 is SGHDT, CDR2 YYEEEE. Between the trimmed V and J ends, which lost 0 bases and 11 bases, there was a span of 9 bases. The CDR3 is made up of 12 amino acids. CDR3 DNA: TGTGCCAGCAGCTTGGGGCCCATCAAGCAGTTCTTC. Protein: CASSLGPIKQFF.

This clonotype has only a few counts. The V and J genes are TRBV4-3 and TRBJ2-1; D may be TRBD1 or TRBD2 (5 bases each). V shed 9 bases and J shed 0 bases, with 15 bases lying between them. The CDR3 runs to 15 residues. Germline CDR1 and CDR2: LGHNA and YSLEER. Here the CDR3 DNA reads TGCGCCAGTAAACCTGGGACGAGCTCCTACAATGAGCAGTTCTTC. This codes for CASKPGTSSYNEQFF.

The rearrangement joins TRBV7-9 to TRBJ2-7; D unresolved. The germline V gene encodes CDR1 SEHNR and CDR2 FQNEAQ (reference sequence). This CDR3 has 12 residues. V was pared by 3 bases and J by 3 bases, with 6 bases between. CDR3 bases: TGTGCCAGCAGCTTGAGCCTCTACGAGCAGTACTTC. Translating it yields CASSLSLYEQYF.

This clonotype has only a few counts. This rearrangement joins TRBV29-1 to TRBJ2-7; D uncertain. CDR3 size: 16 residues. The germline CDR1 and CDR2 sequences are SQVTM and ANQGSEA. V was trimmed by 8 bases and J by 5 bases, leaving 28 bases between them. CDR3 coding DNA: TGCAGCCCCCCCCCTGGCCGGCCAGGTCGTTTACACGAGCAGTACGTC. It is translated as CSPPPGRPGRLHEQYV.

This clonotype was counted only a few times. The gene calls are TRBV12-3 or TRBV12-4 and TRBJ2-5, with TRBD1 as a possible D gene (5 bases). The CDR3 has 12 amino acids. The ends were cut back, 6 bases at V and 5 bases at J, with 10 bases in the middle. This CDR3 is CASRGLGETQYF. CDR3 DNA: TGTGCCAGCAGGGGGCTTGGGGAGACCCAGTACTTC.

This clonotype was seen ten or more times. At one boundary the junction diverges from the germline segment, which might be a read error. This sequence joins TRBV19 and TRBJ2-5, with D perhaps matching TRBD2 (6 bases). Germline values: CDR1 LNHDA, CDR2 SQIVND (reference sequence). The CDR3 covers 14 residues. This chain's CDR3 is CATDGAGGQGTQYF. The CDR3 DNA reads TGTGCCACCGATGGGGCCGGGGGTCAAGGGACCCAGTACTTC.

Written as DNA, the CDR3 is TGTGCCAGCAGCCCCCAAGAGAATTCACCCCTCCACTTT. Amino acids: CASSPQENSPLHF. The chain couples TRBV7-9 to TRBJ1-6; D is uncertain. The CDR3 contains 13 residues. Trimming cost V 5 bases and J 7 bases, with 9 bases left between them. Germline V lookup: CDR1 SEHNR, CDR2 FQNEAQ (reference sequence).

This clonotype was picked up a small number of times. This chain connects TRBV10-3 to TRBJ2-1, with 8 bases identical to TRBD2. The V segment lost 10 bases and the J segment 2 bases; nucleotides outside the gene matches: 10. Germline V gives CDR1 ENHRY, CDR2 SYGVKD. The CDR3 is 15 amino acids. The DNA for the CDR3 is TGTGCCACCGCATTACCGGGGGGGACCTACAATGAGCAGTTCTTC. This sequence encodes CATALPGGTYNEQFF.

This clonotype was counted a few times. The CDR3 bases are TGTGCCAGCAGCCGTGGGAGGTCGGGGAATCCTGAAGCTTTCTTT. It codes for CASSRGRSGNPEAFF. The V gene is TRBV14, the J gene TRBJ1-1; D remains ambiguous. V dropped 4 bases and J dropped 6 bases, with 18 bases sitting between them. The CDR3 is made up of 15 amino acids. CDR1 is SGHDN and CDR2 is FVKESK in the germline V gene.

The chain employs TRBV7-2 and TRBJ2-5; D may correspond to TRBD1 or TRBD2 (5 bases each). Germline V CDR1 and CDR2: SGHTA, FQGNSA. V was clipped by 1 base and J by 4 bases, with 16 bases between them. This CDR3 has 16 residues. CDR3 amino acids: CASSLGRDAWGETQYF. The CDR3 DNA is TGTGCCAGCAGCTTAGGAAGGGACGCGTGGGGAGAGACCCAGTACTTC.

The table lists this clonotype with a few counts. This chain links TRBV29-1 with TRBJ2-4; D is unclear. Germline values: CDR1 SQVTM, CDR2 ANQGSEA. CDR3 length: 13 residues. V was pared by 2 bases and J by 0 bases, with 5 bases between. The CDR3 sequence is CSVEQTAKNIQYF. CDR3 in DNA: TGCAGCGTTGAACAGACAGCCAAAAACATTCAGTACTTC.

This clonotype turned up a few times. The genes are TRBV20-1 and TRBJ2-1; TRBD2 matches at 9 bases. CDR1 and CDR2 from the germline V gene are DFQATT and SNEGSKA (reference sequence). V dropped 6 bases and J dropped 2; count of bases not matched to a gene: 5. The CDR3 totals 14 residues. The DNA for the CDR3 is TGCAGTGCCGTTAGCGGGGGCCCCTACAATGAGCAGTTCTTC. It codes for CSAVSGGPYNEQFF.

The chain uses TRBV7-6 and TRBJ1-6; no firm D call. The ends were cut back, 1 base at V and 6 bases at J, with 10 bases in the middle. The CDR3 has 15 residues. The germline V gene encodes CDR1 SGHVS and CDR2 FNYEAQ. CDR3 nucleotide sequence: TGTGCCAGCAGCTTAGAAGGGATGGGTAATTCACCCCTCCACTTT. It specifies CASSLEGMGNSPLHF.

In its sample, this clonotype was seen a few times. V gene TRBV12-3 or TRBV12-4 combines with J gene TRBJ2-5; TRBD1 might be the D (5 bases). CDR3 size: 15 residues. The germline V and J ends were trimmed by 2 bases and 5 bases, with 15 bases remaining between them. CDR3 residues: CASSLSARAAETQYF. CDR3 nucleotide sequence: TGTGCCAGCAGTTTATCGGCCAGGGCGGCTGAGACCCAGTACTTC.

The rearrangement uses TRBV6-6 and TRBJ1-1; D unclear. Germline V lookup: CDR1 MNHNY, CDR2 SVGAGI (reference sequence). V gave up 0 bases and J gave up 1 base, with 9 bases separating them. The CDR3 spans 15 residues. CDR3 loop: CASSYSLAGNTEAFF. The CDR3 DNA reads as TGTGCCAGCAGTTACTCTCTCGCAGGGAACACTGAAGCTTTCTTT.

The rearrangement links TRBV7-9 to TRBJ1-2; possible D gene TRBD1, 6 bases. Germline values: CDR1 SEHNR, CDR2 FQNEAQ (reference sequence). The length of the CDR3 is 15 residues. V lost 4 bases and J lost 6, with 18 bases in between. The chain's CDR3 is CASSSAAGAPNGYTF. The CDR3 nucleotides read TGTGCCAGCAGCTCAGCAGCGGGGGCGCCGAATGGCTACACCTTC.

In this sample, this clonotype turned up a few times. In DNA, the CDR3 is TGCAGCGTTGCCCAGCGGGGAGATACGCAGTATTTT. Amino acids: CSVAQRGDTQYF. The V and J genes are TRBV29-1 and TRBJ2-3; 7 bases are shared with TRBD2. The CDR3 contains 12 residues. The germline V gene has CDR1 SQVTM and CDR2 ANQGSEA. V trimming: 4 bases; J trimming: 5 bases; junction bases outside the gene matches: 3.

This chain joins TRBV12-3 or TRBV12-4 and TRBJ2-3; D not certain. V was shortened by 2 bases and J by 4 bases, with 7 bases between the two germline ends. This CDR3 comprises 13 residues. CDR3 nucleotides: TGTGCCAGCAGTTTAAGTGGCCCAGATACGCAGTATTTT. Translated, it gives CASSLSGPDTQYF.

The rearrangement uses TRBV7-9 and TRBJ2-1; 15 bases map to TRBD2. Per the germline V gene, CDR1 is SEHNR and CDR2 is FQNEAQ (reference sequence). V was pared by 4 bases and J by 0 bases, with 4 bases of the junction left unmatched. This CDR3 has 18 amino acids. The CDR3 coding sequence is TGTGCCAGCAGCTCGGGACTAGCGGGGGGCGACTCCTACAATGAGCAGTTCTTC. Encoded protein: CASSSGLAGGDSYNEQFF. Using reference TRBV7-9 and TRBJ2-1 for the parts outside the CDR3, the full variable domain is DTGVSQNPRHKITKRGQNVTFRCDPISEHNRLYWYRQTLGQGPEFLTYFQNEAQLEKSRLLSDRFSAERPKGSFSTLEIQRTEQGDSAMYLCASSSGLAGGDSYNEQFFGPGTRLTVL.

J is TRBJ2-7 and V is TRBV7-2; 7 nucleotides agree with TRBD2. Germline CDR1 and CDR2: SGHTA and FQGNSA. J was trimmed by 0 bases and V by 7 bases; bases with no gene match: 6. The CDR3 is 14 amino acids. The DNA of the CDR3 is TGTGCCAGCACAGGGAGGGCAAGCTCCTACGAGCAGTACTTC. Amino acid sequence: CASTGRASSYEQYF.